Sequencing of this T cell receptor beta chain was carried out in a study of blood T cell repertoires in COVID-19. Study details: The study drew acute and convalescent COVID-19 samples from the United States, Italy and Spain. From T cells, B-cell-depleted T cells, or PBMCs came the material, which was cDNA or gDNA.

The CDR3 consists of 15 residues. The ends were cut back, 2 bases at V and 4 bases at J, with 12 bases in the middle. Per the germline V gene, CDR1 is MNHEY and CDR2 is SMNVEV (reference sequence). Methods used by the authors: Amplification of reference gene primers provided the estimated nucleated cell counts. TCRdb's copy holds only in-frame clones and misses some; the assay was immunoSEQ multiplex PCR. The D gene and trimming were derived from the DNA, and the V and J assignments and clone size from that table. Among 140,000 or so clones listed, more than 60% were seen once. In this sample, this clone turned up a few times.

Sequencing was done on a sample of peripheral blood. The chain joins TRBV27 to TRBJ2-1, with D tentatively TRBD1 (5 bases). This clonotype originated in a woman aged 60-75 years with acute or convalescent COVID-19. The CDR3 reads CASSLEQGAYNEQFF. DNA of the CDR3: TGTGCCAGCAGTTTAGAGCAGGGCGCTTACAATGAGCAGTTCTTC.